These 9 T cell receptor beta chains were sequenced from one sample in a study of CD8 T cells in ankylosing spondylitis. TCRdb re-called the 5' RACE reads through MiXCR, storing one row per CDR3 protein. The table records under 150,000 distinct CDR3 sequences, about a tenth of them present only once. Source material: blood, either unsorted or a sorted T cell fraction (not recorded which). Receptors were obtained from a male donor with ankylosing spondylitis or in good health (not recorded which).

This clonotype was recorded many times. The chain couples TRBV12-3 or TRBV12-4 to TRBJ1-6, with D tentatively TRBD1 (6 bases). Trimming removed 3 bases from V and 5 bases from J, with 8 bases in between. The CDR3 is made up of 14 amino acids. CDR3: CASSFGQNNSPLHF. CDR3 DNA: TGTGCCAGCAGTTTCGGACAGAATAATTCACCCCTCCACTTT.

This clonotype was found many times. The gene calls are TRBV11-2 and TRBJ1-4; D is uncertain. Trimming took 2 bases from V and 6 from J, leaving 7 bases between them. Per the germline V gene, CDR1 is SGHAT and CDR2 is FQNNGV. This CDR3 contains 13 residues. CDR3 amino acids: CASSLRRDEKLFF. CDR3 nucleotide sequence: TGTGCCAGCAGCTTAAGGCGGGATGAAAAACTGTTTTTT.

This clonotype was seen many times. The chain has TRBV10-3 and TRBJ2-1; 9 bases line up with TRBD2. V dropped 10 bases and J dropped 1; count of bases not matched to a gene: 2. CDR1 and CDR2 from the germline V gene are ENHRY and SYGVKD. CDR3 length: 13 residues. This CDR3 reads CATGLASYNEQFF. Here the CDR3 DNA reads TGTGCCACCGGACTAGCGTCCTACAATGAGCAGTTCTTC.

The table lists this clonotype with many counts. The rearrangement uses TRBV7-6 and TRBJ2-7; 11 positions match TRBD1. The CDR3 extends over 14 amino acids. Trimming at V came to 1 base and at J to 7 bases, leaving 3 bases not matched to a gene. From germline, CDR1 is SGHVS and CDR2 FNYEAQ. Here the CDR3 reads CASSLEDRGREQYF. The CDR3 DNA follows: TGTGCCAGCAGCTTAGAGGACAGGGGGCGAGAGCAGTACTTC.

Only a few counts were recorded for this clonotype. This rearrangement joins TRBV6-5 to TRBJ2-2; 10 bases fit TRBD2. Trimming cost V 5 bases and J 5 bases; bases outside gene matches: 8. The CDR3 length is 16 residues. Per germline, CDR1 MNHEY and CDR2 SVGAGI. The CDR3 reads CASSNLAGGWTGELFF. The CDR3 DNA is TGTGCCAGCAGTAACTTAGCGGGAGGATGGACCGGGGAGCTGTTTTTT.

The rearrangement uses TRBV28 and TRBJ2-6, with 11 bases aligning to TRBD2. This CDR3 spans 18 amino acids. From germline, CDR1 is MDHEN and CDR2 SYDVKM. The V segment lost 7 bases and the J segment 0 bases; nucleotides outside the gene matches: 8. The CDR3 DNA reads TGTGCCAGCACCACACCGGGACTAGCGGTCTCTGGGGCCAACGTCCTGACTTTC. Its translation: CASTTPGLAVSGANVLTF. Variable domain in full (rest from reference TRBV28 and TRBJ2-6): DVKVTQSSRYLVKRTGEKVFLECVQDMDHENMFWYRQDPGLGLRLIYFSYDVKMKEKGDIPEGYSVSREKKERFSLILESASTNQTSMYLCASTTPGLAVSGANVLTFGAGSRLTVL.

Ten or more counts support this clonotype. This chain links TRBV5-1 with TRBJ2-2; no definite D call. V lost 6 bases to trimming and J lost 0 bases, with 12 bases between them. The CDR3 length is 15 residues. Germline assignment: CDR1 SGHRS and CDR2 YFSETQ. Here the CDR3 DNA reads TGCGCCAGCACCGTCGGGCAGACGAACACCGGGGAGCTGTTTTTT. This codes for CASTVGQTNTGELFF.

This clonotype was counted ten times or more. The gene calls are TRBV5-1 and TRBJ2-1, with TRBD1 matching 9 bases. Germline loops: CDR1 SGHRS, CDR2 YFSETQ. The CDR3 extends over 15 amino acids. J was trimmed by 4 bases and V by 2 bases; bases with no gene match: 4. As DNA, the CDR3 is TGCGCCAGCAGCTTCCGGGACAGGGATTACAATGAGCAGTTCTTC. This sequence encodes CASSFRDRDYNEQFF.

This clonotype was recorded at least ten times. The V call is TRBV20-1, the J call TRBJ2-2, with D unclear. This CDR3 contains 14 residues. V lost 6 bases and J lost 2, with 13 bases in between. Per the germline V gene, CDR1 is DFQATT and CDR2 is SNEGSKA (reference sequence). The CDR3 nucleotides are TGCAGTGCGCTAAAGGGCGGAAACACCGGGGAGCTGTTTTTT. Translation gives CSALKGGNTGELFF.